The 15 T cell receptor beta chains in this list originate from one sample, sequenced in a study of T cell responses to AZD1222 COVID-19 vaccine. Profiled with immunoSEQ multiplex PCR; TCRdb holds only in-frame clones, not every one. The sample contains about 46,000 clones, over 85% of which appear only once. The starting material was peripheral blood, obtained 28 days after the second AZD1222 dose. The receptors stem from an adult who received the AZD1222 COVID-19 vaccine.

V is TRBV5-1 and J is TRBJ2-5, with D tentatively TRBD2 (5 bases). V shed 1 base and J shed 2 bases, with 15 bases lying between them. This CDR3 is 16 amino acids long. Germline-derived CDR1 and CDR2 are SGHRS and YFSETQ. The CDR3 here is CASSLPRDVRQETQYF. In DNA, the CDR3 is TGCGCCAGCAGCTTGCCCCGGGATGTTAGGCAAGAGACCCAGTACTTC.

In nucleotides, the CDR3 is TGTGCCAGCTCACCCCGGACAGGGGGGGATGAGCAGTTCTTC. It specifies CASSPRTGGDEQFF. The chain couples TRBV18 to TRBJ2-1; 10 nucleotides match TRBD1. There are 14 residues in the CDR3. Germline V gives CDR1 KGHSH, CDR2 LQKENI. The junction had 4 bases not matched to a gene; V was cut back by 3 bases and J by 8 bases.

This chain joins TRBV6-6 and TRBJ2-1, with 7 bases matching TRBD1. The CDR3 consists of 14 residues. Germline V gene lookup returns CDR1 MNHNY and CDR2 SVGAGI (reference sequence). The V gene end was trimmed by 2 bases and the J gene end by 3 bases; junction bases not matched to a gene: 1. The CDR3 protein is CASSYGTVYNEQFF. The CDR3 nucleotides are TGTGCCAGCAGTTACGGGACAGTCTACAATGAGCAGTTCTTC.

This chain joins TRBV19 and TRBJ2-2; no definite D call. Germline CDR1 LNHDA, CDR2 SQIVND (reference sequence). Trimming pared 4 bases from V and 1 base from J, leaving 4 bases between. The CDR3 loop spans 13 amino acids. This CDR3 is CASSTRNTGELFF. The CDR3 DNA reads as TGTGCCAGTAGTACCCGGAACACCGGGGAGCTGTTTTTT.

This rearrangement joins TRBV19 to TRBJ2-1, with TRBD2 as a possible D gene (6 bases). V lost 0 bases, J lost 7 bases, and 13 bases lay in between. The CDR3 extends over 15 amino acids. Looked up from germline, CDR1 is LNHDA and CDR2 is SQIVND (reference sequence). The DNA for the CDR3 is TGTGCCAGTAGTATAGATCGGGGGTGGCTTAATGAGCAGTTCTTC. It is translated as CASSIDRGWLNEQFF.

The gene calls are TRBV9 and TRBJ1-1; D not certain. CDR1 and CDR2 (germline): SGDLS, YYNGEE. V shed 4 bases and J shed 1 base, with 8 bases lying between them. The CDR3 runs 13 residues. The CDR3 region is CASSPHTNTEAFF. For the CDR3, the DNA is TGTGCCAGCAGCCCACACACGAACACTGAAGCTTTCTTT.

V gene TRBV2 combines with J gene TRBJ2-7, with TRBD1 identical over 8 bases. J gave up 1 base and V 5 bases, and 13 bases lay outside the gene matches. Germline V gene lookup returns CDR1 SNHLY and CDR2 FYNNEI. CDR3 length: 17 amino acids. CDR3 sequence reads: CASSPSQTGDGSYEQYF. Here the CDR3 DNA reads TGTGCCAGCAGTCCTTCGCAGACAGGGGATGGTTCCTACGAGCAGTACTTC.

The table lists this clone with a count of one. The rearrangement joins TRBV5-4 to TRBJ1-1; D possibly corresponds to TRBD1 (5 bases). V gave up 3 bases and J gave up 3 bases, with 12 bases separating them. The length of the CDR3 is 14 residues. The V gene's germline CDR1 is SGHNT and CDR2 YYREEE (reference sequence). The CDR3, as DNA: TGTGCCAGCAGCTGGGACCTCCTGGACACTGAAGCTTTCTTT. The encoded protein is CASSWDLLDTEAFF. The full variable domain, rest sourced from reference TRBV5-4 and TRBJ1-1, is ETGVTQSPTHLIKTRGQQVTLRCSSQSGHNTVSWYQQALGQGPQFIFQYYREEENGRGNFPPRFSGLQFPNYSSELNVNALELDDSALYLCASSWDLLDTEAFFGQGTRLTVV.

This chain joins TRBV7-8 and TRBJ2-7, with D possibly TRBD2 on 6 matching bases. This CDR3 is 15 amino acids long. V was pared by 5 bases and J by 2 bases, with 16 bases between. The V gene's germline CDR1 is SGHVS and CDR2 FQNEAQ. CDR3 DNA: TGTGCCAGCAGCCCCGAGGCAGGGAGGCCCTACGAGCAGTACTTC. It specifies CASSPEAGRPYEQYF.

CDR3 region: CASSLFGWGLGENQPQHF. CDR3 bases: TGTGCCAGCAGTTTATTTGGTTGGGGACTAGGGGAGAATCAGCCCCAGCATTTT. The J gene is TRBJ1-5, the V gene TRBV28, with D perhaps matching TRBD1 (5 bases). The CDR3 consists of 18 residues. From germline, CDR1 is MDHEN and CDR2 SYDVKM. V was trimmed by 1 base and J by 4 bases, leaving 20 bases between them.

The V and J genes are TRBV19 and TRBJ2-6; 9 positions agree with TRBD1. CDR1 and CDR2 from the germline V gene are LNHDA and SQIVND (reference sequence). V lost 7 bases, J lost 1 base, and 11 bases stayed unmatched. This CDR3 is 18 amino acids long. The CDR3 is CASTSPGQGISGANVLTF. The CDR3, as DNA: TGTGCCAGTACCTCACCGGGACAGGGTATATCTGGGGCCAACGTCCTGACTTTC. The full variable domain, rest sourced from reference TRBV19 and TRBJ2-6, is DGGITQSPKYLFRKEGQNVTLSCEQNLNHDAMYWYRQDPGQGLRLIYYSQIVNDFQKGDIAEGYSVSREKKESFPLTVTSAQKNPTAFYLCASTSPGQGISGANVLTFGAGSRLTVL.

This clone was picked up a small number of times. The gene calls are TRBV5-1 and TRBJ2-1; the D is unclear. The CDR3 has 15 residues. CDR1 and CDR2 (germline): SGHRS, YFSETQ. Between the trimmed V and J ends, which lost 3 bases and 2 bases, there was a span of 12 bases. The DNA of the CDR3 is TGCGCCAGCAGCTCTAACCCAGGAACCTACAATGAGCAGTTCTTC. Translated: CASSSNPGTYNEQFF.

Written as DNA, the CDR3 is TGTGCCAGCAGTTTCGAGGGGGCGGGTTCCTACGAGCAGTACTTC. Translation: CASSFEGAGSYEQYF. V is TRBV28 and J is TRBJ2-7, with 7 bases matching TRBD1. V dropped 3 bases and J dropped 1; count of bases not matched to a gene: 6. The CDR3 totals 15 residues. Looked up from germline, CDR1 is MDHEN and CDR2 is SYDVKM.

This chain connects TRBV4-3 to TRBJ2-4; TRBD2 matches at 12 bases. V lost 0 bases, J lost 8 bases, and 2 bases stayed unmatched. Germline V gene lookup returns CDR1 LGHNA and CDR2 YSLEER. The CDR3 spans 15 residues. The DNA of the CDR3 is TGCGCCAGCAGCCAAGAGCCTAGCGGGGGGGACATTCAGTACTTC. It specifies CASSQEPSGGDIQYF.

The gene calls are TRBV6-5 and TRBJ2-3; the D is unclear. Germline CDR1 reads MNHEY; CDR2 reads SVGAGI. CDR3 length equals 14 residues. Between the trimmed V and J ends, which lost 8 bases and 0 bases, there was a span of 12 bases. The CDR3 bases are TGTGCCAGCCCTAGGCAAACTAGCACAGATACGCAGTATTTT. Protein product: CASPRQTSTDTQYF.